These 12 T cell receptor beta chains were all obtained from the same sample, sequenced in a study of early T cells in non-severe SARS-CoV-2 infection. TCRdb independently ran MiXCR on the 5' RACE reads; one entry per CDR3 protein. Here the sample spans about 63,000 distinct CDR3 sequences, 10% to 15% being singletons. Input material: whole blood. The receptors derive from an adult who was a healthcare worker with PCR-confirmed SARS-CoV-2 infection or an uninfected control (not recorded which).

This clonotype was counted many times. The rearrangement uses TRBV29-1 and TRBJ2-7, with D perhaps matching TRBD1 (6 bases). This CDR3 contains 17 residues. Trimming removed 3 bases at V and 2 bases at J, with 23 bases between. The V gene's germline CDR1 is SQVTM and CDR2 ANQGSEA. CDR3 protein: CSVDGMTAGADPYEQYF. In nucleotides, the CDR3 is TGCAGCGTTGATGGAATGACGGCAGGGGCTGATCCCTACGAGCAGTACTTC.

This CDR3 is CSARNRPTDTQYF. The CDR3 bases are TGCAGTGCTAGGAACAGACCTACAGATACGCAGTATTTT. The chain links TRBV20-1 to TRBJ2-3, with D unclear. The CDR3 has 13 amino acids. The germline V gene encodes CDR1 DFQATT and CDR2 SNEGSKA (reference sequence). V was pared by 3 bases and J by 3 bases, with 10 bases between.

This clonotype showed up just a few times. CDR3 nucleotides: TGTGCCAGCAGCTTATTATCAGGGTTCGAGCAGTACTTC. Amino acid sequence: CASSLLSGFEQYF. The rearrangement joins TRBV7-3 to TRBJ2-7, with D possibly being TRBD1 (5 bases). Per the germline V gene, CDR1 is SGHTA and CDR2 is FQGTGA. The CDR3 loop spans 13 amino acids. Trimming pared 2 bases from V and 6 bases from J, leaving 11 bases between.

This clonotype was observed at least ten times. The chain uses TRBV5-1 and TRBJ2-5, with 10 positions matching TRBD2. The CDR3 extends over 17 amino acids. V dropped 4 bases and J dropped 4; count of bases not matched to a gene: 13. Germline-derived CDR1 and CDR2 are SGHRS and YFSETQ. Written as DNA, the CDR3 is TGCGCCAGCAGCCTCAAGGCCAGCGGGGGGGCCTTAGAGACCCAGTACTTC. Translating gives CASSLKASGGALETQYF.

The chain combines TRBV7-9 with TRBJ2-2; D gene uncertain. Trimming pared 5 bases from V and 3 bases from J, leaving 10 bases between. The CDR3 totals 14 residues. Germline CDR1 is SEHNR and CDR2 is FQNEAQ (reference sequence). CDR3 amino acids: CASSARWDTGELFF. The CDR3 DNA follows: TGTGCCAGCAGCGCAAGGTGGGACACCGGGGAGCTGTTTTTT.

The table lists this clonotype with a few counts. The chain couples TRBV29-1 to TRBJ2-1; D possibly uses TRBD1 or TRBD2 (6 bases each). This CDR3 contains 14 residues. CDR1 and CDR2 from the germline V gene are SQVTM and ANQGSEA. Trimming took off 3 bases at V and 3 bases at J, with 12 bases between the two ends. The CDR3 nucleotides read TGCAGCGTTGATGGGGGGCTAAACTACAATGAGCAGTTCTTC. This sequence encodes CSVDGGLNYNEQFF.

This clonotype was detected many times. The rearrangement links TRBV6-6 to TRBJ2-7; tentative D call: TRBD1 (6 bases). Germline-derived CDR1 and CDR2 are MNHNY and SVGAGI (reference sequence). V was clipped by 0 bases and J by 2 bases, with 14 bases between them. There are 16 residues in the CDR3. The CDR3 DNA sequence: TGTGCCAGCAGTTACTCGCTCTTGGACAGTCCCTACGAGCAGTACTTC. Amino acid sequence: CASSYSLLDSPYEQYF.

This clonotype was seen a handful of times. The V call is TRBV6-5, the J call TRBJ2-5, with 8 bases lining up with TRBD1. CDR1 MNHEY and CDR2 SVGAGI come from the germline V gene. The CDR3 loop spans 12 amino acids. Trimming removed 7 bases from V and 5 bases from J; junction bases left unmatched: 3. The CDR3 DNA reads TGTGCCAGCAAAACAGGGGGTGAGACCCAGTACTTC. This encodes CASKTGGETQYF.

This clonotype was seen ten or more times. V usage is TRBV7-9 and J usage is TRBJ2-3; possibly TRBD1 or TRBD2 for D (6 bases each). Germline V CDR1 and CDR2: SEHNR, FQNEAQ (reference sequence). The CDR3 runs to 13 residues. The V end lost 5 bases, the J end lost 4 bases, and 10 bases lay between the germline ends. DNA of the CDR3: TGTGCCAGCAGCCCCCGGGGGCCAGATACGCAGTATTTT. It yields the protein CASSPRGPDTQYF.

This clonotype came up a few times. The CDR3 DNA sequence: TGCGCCAGCAGTCCCAGCGGGGGAAATGAGCAGTTCTTC. This sequence encodes CASSPSGGNEQFF. The V gene is TRBV4-1, the J gene TRBJ2-1; 8 bases match TRBD2. CDR1 is MGHRA and CDR2 is YSYEKL in the germline V gene. V shed 6 bases and J 7 bases; nucleotides not matched to a gene: 5. The length of the CDR3 is 13 residues.

This clonotype was recorded at least ten times. This chain uses TRBV5-1 with TRBJ1-1, with D maybe TRBD1 (5 bases). Germline CDR1 SGHRS, CDR2 YFSETQ. The V end was cut by 4 bases, the J end by 3 bases, with 10 bases between. The CDR3 is 13 residues long. DNA for the CDR3: TGCGCCAGCAGCCCGAGGGGATACACTGAAGCTTTCTTT. Encoded protein: CASSPRGYTEAFF.

V is TRBV13 and J is TRBJ2-1, with TRBD2 matching over 8 bases. The CDR3 contains 15 residues. Germline CDR1 and CDR2: PRHDT and FYEKMQ (reference sequence). V lost 1 base to trimming and J lost 2 bases; unmatched junction nucleotides: 1. CDR3 in amino acids: CASSLETSAYNEQFF. In DNA form, the CDR3 reads TGTGCCAGCAGCTTAGAGACTAGCGCCTACAATGAGCAGTTCTTC.